This entry lists 23 T cell receptor beta chains sequenced from one sample in a study of CD8+ T cells in alopecia areata. Extracted RNA was reverse transcribed, and the resulting cDNA served as sequencing template. Repertoires were generated with immunoSEQ multiplex PCR, while TCRdb's copy carries only in-frame clones and drops some. This sample has 140,000 to 150,000 clones, with about 51% found just once. The specimen was CD4+ T cells sorted from blood, collected at week 0. Receptor source: a human donor with alopecia areata.

This clone was observed a single time. V is TRBV5-1 and J is TRBJ2-1; D is unclear. The CDR3 spans 12 residues. V lost 1 base and J lost 8, with 7 bases in between. Germline CDR1 and CDR2: SGHRS and YFSETQ. CDR3 DNA sequence: TGCGCCAGCAGCTTGAGGTTCGATGAGCAGTTCTTC. Encoded protein: CASSLRFDEQFF.

The J gene is TRBJ2-1, the V gene TRBV29-1; TRBD2 agrees at 9 bases. The trim removed 4 bases at V and 7 bases at J, leaving 11 bases unmatched. From germline, CDR1 is SQVTM and CDR2 ANQGSEA. The CDR3 is 15 residues long. CDR3 sequence reads: CSVVPVAGVRNEQFF. CDR3 nucleotide sequence: TGCAGCGTTGTCCCTGTAGCGGGAGTGAGAAATGAGCAGTTCTTC.

The CDR3 region has the DNA TGTGCCAGCAGGCCTACAGGGGACAATCAGCCCCAGCATTTT. It encodes CASRPTGDNQPQHF. The V and J genes are TRBV6-6 and TRBJ1-5, with 7 nucleotides matching TRBD1. This CDR3 contains 14 residues. The J segment lost 3 bases and the V segment lost 6 bases, leaving 5 bases of the junction unmatched. Germline V CDR1 and CDR2: MNHNY, SVGAGI (reference sequence).

This chain links TRBV7-3 with TRBJ2-6; 9 positions match TRBD1. The V gene's germline CDR1 is SGHTA and CDR2 FQGTGA. Trimming cost V 5 bases and J 0 bases; bases outside gene matches: 8. The CDR3 loop spans 18 amino acids. The DNA of the CDR3 is TGTGCCAGCAGCACGACAGGGGGGCTCTCCTCTGGGGCCAACGTCCTGACTTTC. This translates into CASSTTGGLSSGANVLTF.

The chain combines TRBV25-1 with TRBJ1-5; D perhaps matches TRBD1 (5 bases). Germline loops: CDR1 MGHDK, CDR2 SYGVNS. The CDR3 extends over 14 amino acids. Between the trimmed V and J ends, which lost 4 bases and 2 bases, there was a span of 9 bases. The CDR3 region is CASSGDAGNQPQHF. The DNA for the CDR3 is TGTGCCAGCAGTGGGGACGCCGGCAATCAGCCCCAGCATTTT.

This chain connects TRBV5-1 to TRBJ1-4; 9 bases agree with TRBD1. CDR3 length equals 17 residues. V trimming: 0 bases; J trimming: 12 bases; junction bases outside the gene matches: 15. Germline CDR1 is SGHRS and CDR2 is YFSETQ. The DNA of the CDR3 is TGCGCCAGCAGCTTGGTATCCGGGACAGGGTCTTTTGCGGAACTGTTTTTT. This sequence encodes CASSLVSGTGSFAELFF.

This chain connects TRBV30 to TRBJ2-7; D is ambiguous. Germline V CDR1 and CDR2: GTSNPN, SVGIG (reference sequence). Trimming cost V 7 bases and J 0 bases, with 13 bases left between them. This CDR3 is 13 amino acids long. Here the CDR3 reads CASAGGSSYEQYF. The CDR3 bases are TGTGCCTCGGCCGGTGGCAGCTCCTACGAGCAGTACTTC.

The J gene is TRBJ1-1, the V gene TRBV7-2; D not resolved. Trimming removed 5 bases at V and 0 bases at J, with 13 bases between. Looked up from germline, CDR1 is SGHTA and CDR2 is FQGNSA. This CDR3 has 15 amino acids. Here the CDR3 DNA reads TGTGCCAGCAGCCAAGGAATCAGAATGAACACTGAAGCTTTCTTT. Amino acid sequence: CASSQGIRMNTEAFF.

V gene TRBV7-9 combines with J gene TRBJ2-5, with a tentative D call TRBD1 (5 bases). TRBJ2-7 explains the end of the DNA better; the J call may be wrong. CDR3 length: 15 amino acids. In germline, CDR1 is SEHNR, CDR2 FQNEAQ (reference sequence). CDR3 loop: CASSLVGQGSDEQYF. The CDR3 DNA reads TGTGCCAGCAGCTTAGTGGGGCAGGGTTCTGACGAGCAGTACTTC.

This clone came up once. V usage is TRBV9 and J usage is TRBJ1-3; 10 bases line up with TRBD1. V lost 5 bases, J lost 3 bases, and 11 bases stayed unmatched. The germline CDR1 and CDR2 sequences are SGDLS and YYNGEE. The length of the CDR3 is 17 residues. CDR3 sequence (DNA): TGTGCCAGCAGGCAACAGACAGGGGGCCTCCGTGGAAACACCATATATTTT. It translates to CASRQQTGGLRGNTIYF.

The V and J genes are TRBV7-2 and TRBJ2-3; D may be TRBD2 (6 bases). This CDR3 contains 15 residues. V was shortened by 4 bases and J by 6 bases, with 17 bases between the two germline ends. CDR1 is SGHTA and CDR2 is FQGNSA in the germline V gene. CDR3 amino acids: CASSYLPRSGDTQYF. Written as DNA, the CDR3 is TGTGCCAGCAGCTATCTTCCCCGCAGCGGGGATACGCAGTATTTT.

This chain connects TRBV30 to TRBJ2-5, with TRBD2 matching 8 bases. This CDR3 has 16 amino acids. The V and J ends lost 3 bases and 1 base, in that order; junction bases with no gene match: 10. CDR1 is GTSNPN, CDR2 SVGIG, per germline (reference sequence). The CDR3, as DNA: TGTGCCTGGAGGGGGATTTGGACTAGCCCCCAAGAGACCCAGTACTTC. Protein: CAWRGIWTSPQETQYF.

For the CDR3, the DNA is TGTGCCAGCAGCTTAAAAAGCGGGAACACCGGGGAGCTGTTTTTT. This translates into CASSLKSGNTGELFF. The genes are TRBV7-3 and TRBJ2-2; perhaps TRBD2 as D (5 bases). The CDR3 has 15 residues. The ends were cut back, 1 base at V and 1 base at J, with 7 bases in the middle. Germline-derived CDR1 and CDR2 are SGHTA and FQGTGA.

The CDR3 sequence: CASSQDLVDYGYTF. The DNA for the CDR3 is TGCGCCAGCAGCCAAGACCTAGTGGATTATGGCTACACCTTC. The chain uses TRBV4-1 and TRBJ1-2; D is unresolved. Trimming took 0 bases from V and 5 from J, leaving 10 bases between them. The CDR3 runs 14 residues. CDR1 is MGHRA, CDR2 YSYEKL, per germline.

In its sample, this clone was seen a few times. The chain joins TRBV19 to TRBJ2-2; the D gene is possibly TRBD2 (5 bases). V was shortened by 3 bases and J by 6 bases, with 14 bases between the two germline ends. The CDR3 runs 15 residues. Germline V CDR1 and CDR2: LNHDA, SQIVND (reference sequence). CDR3 bases: TGTGCCAGTAGTATGTGGGCTAGCCTGTCCGGGGAGCTGTTTTTT. It codes for CASSMWASLSGELFF. The full variable domain, in which reference TRBV19 and TRBJ2-2 provide the parts outside the CDR3, is DGGITQSPKYLFRKEGQNVTLSCEQNLNHDAMYWYRQDPGQGLRLIYYSQIVNDFQKGDIAEGYSVSREKKESFPLTVTSAQKNPTAFYLCASSMWASLSGELFFGEGSRLTVL.

V usage is TRBV5-8 and J usage is TRBJ2-5, with 9 bases fitting TRBD1. The J call may not be correct, given that the DNA end is closer to TRBJ2-7. Per germline, CDR1 SGHTS and CDR2 YDEGEE. CDR3 length: 16 residues. CDR3 coding DNA: TGTGCCAGCATACCCCTGACAGGGGGACAAACCTACGAGCAGTACTTC. Translating it yields CASIPLTGGQTYEQYF.

The chain links TRBV11-2 to TRBJ2-5; 7 bases line up with TRBD2. The CDR3 covers 15 residues. CDR1 is SGHAT and CDR2 is FQNNGV in the germline V gene. V lost 4 bases to trimming and J lost 5 bases; unmatched junction nucleotides: 10. The CDR3 is CASSSTGRREETQYF. CDR3 bases: TGTGCCAGCAGCTCCACCGGACGGCGGGAGGAGACCCAGTACTTC. The full variable domain, in which reference TRBV11-2 and TRBJ2-5 provide the parts outside the CDR3, is EAGVAQSPRYKIIEKRQSVAFWCNPISGHATLYWYQQILGQGPKLLIQFQNNGVVDDSQLPKDRFSAERLKGVDSTLKIQPAKLEDSAVYLCASSSTGRREETQYFGPGTRLLVL.

The V gene is TRBV2, the J gene TRBJ2-3; D is uncertain. The germline V gene has CDR1 SNHLY and CDR2 FYNNEI. The V end was cut by 6 bases, the J end by 9 bases, with 10 bases between. The CDR3 loop spans 11 amino acids. CDR3 coding DNA: TGTGCCAGCAGCGCCTCTAACACGCAGTATTTT. Residues: CASSASNTQYF.

This chain connects TRBV29-1 to TRBJ2-6; D remains unclear. Trimming took off 7 bases at V and 0 bases at J, with 7 bases between the two ends. This CDR3 region has 13 residues. Germline loops: CDR1 SQVTM, CDR2 ANQGSEA. The CDR3 sequence: CSARGSGANVLTF. The CDR3 DNA reads TGCAGCGCTAGAGGCTCTGGGGCCAACGTCCTGACTTTC.

CDR3 DNA: TGCGCCAGCGTAATTCCGTGGAGTGTAGCGTACGAGCAGTACTTC. This translates into CASVIPWSVAYEQYF. This sequence joins TRBV5-1 and TRBJ2-7; possible D gene TRBD2, 5 bases. The germline V and J ends were trimmed by 7 bases and 4 bases, with 21 bases remaining between them. Germline V gene lookup returns CDR1 SGHRS and CDR2 YFSETQ. The CDR3 is 15 amino acids.

The genes are TRBV25-1 and TRBJ1-2; no clear D gene. The V end lost 0 bases, the J end lost 5 bases, and 7 bases lay between the germline ends. CDR1 and CDR2 from the germline V gene are MGHDK and SYGVNS. The CDR3 extends over 13 amino acids. The CDR3 loop reads CASSEYNEYGYTF. DNA of the CDR3: TGTGCCAGCAGTGAATATAACGAGTATGGCTACACCTTC.

The chain links TRBV27 to TRBJ2-1, with TRBD2 identical over 13 bases. The CDR3 is made up of 16 amino acids. V was clipped by 5 bases and J by 10 bases; unmatched bases: 11. Germline V gene data show CDR1 as MNHEY and CDR2 as SMNVEV (reference sequence). CDR3 nucleotides: TGTGCCAGCAGTCTCCTCACTAGCGGGAGGGTAAACGAGCAGTTCTTC. Its translation is CASSLLTSGRVNEQFF.

The chain uses TRBV11-2 and TRBJ2-5, with 8 bases matching TRBD2. V lost 3 bases to trimming and J lost 9 bases; unmatched junction nucleotides: 0. Per germline, CDR1 SGHAT and CDR2 FQNNGV. This CDR3 is 11 amino acids long. The CDR3 is CASSLREAQYF. DNA of the CDR3: TGTGCCAGCAGCTTGCGGGAGGCCCAGTACTTC.